This T cell receptor (beta chain) derives from a study of blood T cell repertoires in COVID-19. The table came from immunoSEQ multiplex PCR; TCRdb's copy has only in-frame clones and leaves some out. The repertoire holds some 150,000 clones, with approximately 80% as singletons. The length of the CDR3 is 15 residues. Trimming left V 4 bases short and J 4 bases short, with 17 bases between. Germline V gene data show CDR1 as SGHTA and CDR2 as FQGNSA. The V gene is TRBV7-2, the J gene TRBJ2-7, with a tentative D call TRBD1 (5 bases). Material for sequencing was PBMCs or T cells enriched from blood (not recorded which). This TCR was sampled from a woman between 50 and 59 years old who had recovered from COVID-19. CDR3 nucleotides: TGTGCCAGCAGCTCGCCGACAGTTTCGACGTACGAGCAGTACTTC. The encoded protein is CASSSPTVSTYEQYF.